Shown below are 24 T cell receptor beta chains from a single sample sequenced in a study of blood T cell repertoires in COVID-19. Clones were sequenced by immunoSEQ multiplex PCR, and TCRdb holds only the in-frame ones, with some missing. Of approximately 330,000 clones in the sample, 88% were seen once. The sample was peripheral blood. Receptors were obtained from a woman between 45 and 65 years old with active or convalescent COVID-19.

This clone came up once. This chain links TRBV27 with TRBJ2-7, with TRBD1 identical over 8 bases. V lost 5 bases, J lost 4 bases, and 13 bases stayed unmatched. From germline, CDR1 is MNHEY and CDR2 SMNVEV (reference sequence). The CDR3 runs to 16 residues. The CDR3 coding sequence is TGTGCCAGCAGTCCCTCGACAGGGGCGGTGGGATACGAGCAGTACTTC. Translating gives CASSPSTGAVGYEQYF.

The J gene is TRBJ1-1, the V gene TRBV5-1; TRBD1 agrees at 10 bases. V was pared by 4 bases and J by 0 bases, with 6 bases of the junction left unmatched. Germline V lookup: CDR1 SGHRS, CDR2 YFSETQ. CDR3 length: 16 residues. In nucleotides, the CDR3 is TGCGCCAGCAGCATCCCGGGACAGGGGATGAACACTGAAGCTTTCTTT. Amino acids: CASSIPGQGMNTEAFF.

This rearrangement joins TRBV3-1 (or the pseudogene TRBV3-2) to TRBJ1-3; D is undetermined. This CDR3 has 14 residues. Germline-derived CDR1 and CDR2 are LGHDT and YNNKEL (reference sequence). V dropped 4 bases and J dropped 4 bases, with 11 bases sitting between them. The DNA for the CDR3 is TGTGCCAGCAGCCCCTCCCCGGTCGGAAACACCATATATTTT. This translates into CASSPSPVGNTIYF.

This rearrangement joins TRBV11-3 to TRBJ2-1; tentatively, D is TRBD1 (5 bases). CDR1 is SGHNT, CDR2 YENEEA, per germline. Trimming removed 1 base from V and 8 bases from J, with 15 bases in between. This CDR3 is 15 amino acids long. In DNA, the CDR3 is TGTGCCAGCAGCTTAGGGACATTCTCTAGGGATGAGCAGTTCTTC. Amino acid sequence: CASSLGTFSRDEQFF. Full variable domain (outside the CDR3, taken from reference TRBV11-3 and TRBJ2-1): EAGVVQSPRYKIIEKKQPVAFWCNPISGHNTLYWYLQNLGQGPELLIRYENEEAVDDSQLPKDRFSAERLKGVDSTLKIQPAELGDSAVYLCASSLGTFSRDEQFFGPGTRLTVL.

Here the CDR3 reads CASLTGNNEQFF. The CDR3 nucleotides read TGTGCCAGCCTGACTGGTAACAATGAGCAGTTCTTC. The chain carries TRBV6-5 and TRBJ2-1, with unresolved D. CDR1 is MNHEY, CDR2 SVGAGI, per germline. The CDR3 has 12 amino acids. Between the trimmed V and J ends, which lost 8 bases and 5 bases, there was a span of 10 bases.

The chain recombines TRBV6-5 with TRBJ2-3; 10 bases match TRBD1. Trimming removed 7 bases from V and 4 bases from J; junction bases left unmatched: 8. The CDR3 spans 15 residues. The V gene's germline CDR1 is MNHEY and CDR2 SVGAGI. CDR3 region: CASTTDRGGSDTQYF. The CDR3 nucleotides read TGTGCCAGCACGACGGACAGGGGGGGATCAGATACGCAGTATTTT.

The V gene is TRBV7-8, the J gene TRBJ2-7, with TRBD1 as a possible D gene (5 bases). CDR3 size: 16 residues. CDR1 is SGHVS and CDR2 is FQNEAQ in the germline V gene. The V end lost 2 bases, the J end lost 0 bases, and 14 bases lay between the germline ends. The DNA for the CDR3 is TGTGCCAGCAGCTTAATCCCAGGGTGGAGCTCCTACGAGCAGTACTTC. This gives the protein CASSLIPGWSSYEQYF.

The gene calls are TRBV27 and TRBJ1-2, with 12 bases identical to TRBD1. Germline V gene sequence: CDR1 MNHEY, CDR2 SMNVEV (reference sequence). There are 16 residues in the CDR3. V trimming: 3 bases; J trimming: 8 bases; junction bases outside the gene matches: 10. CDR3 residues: CASSLIRDRGQRGYTF. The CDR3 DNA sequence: TGTGCCAGCAGTTTGATCAGGGACAGGGGGCAGAGAGGCTACACCTTC.

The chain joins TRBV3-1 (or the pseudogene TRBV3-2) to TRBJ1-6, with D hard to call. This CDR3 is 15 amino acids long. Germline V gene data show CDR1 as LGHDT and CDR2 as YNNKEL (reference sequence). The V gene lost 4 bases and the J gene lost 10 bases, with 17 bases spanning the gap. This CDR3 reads CASSPVRGGGSPLHF. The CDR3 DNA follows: TGTGCCAGCAGCCCGGTTCGTGGTGGAGGGTCACCCCTCCACTTT.

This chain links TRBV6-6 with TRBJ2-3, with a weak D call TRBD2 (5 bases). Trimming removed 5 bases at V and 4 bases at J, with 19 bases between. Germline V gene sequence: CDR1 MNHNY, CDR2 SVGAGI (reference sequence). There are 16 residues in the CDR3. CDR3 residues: CASSQNQWGVADTQYF. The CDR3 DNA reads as TGTGCCAGCAGTCAAAATCAGTGGGGAGTTGCAGATACGCAGTATTTT.

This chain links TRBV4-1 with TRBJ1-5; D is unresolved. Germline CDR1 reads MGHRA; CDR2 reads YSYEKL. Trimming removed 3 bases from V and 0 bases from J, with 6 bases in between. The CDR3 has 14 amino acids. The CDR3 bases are TGCGCCAGCAGCCAGGAGTATAGCAATCAGCCCCAGCATTTT. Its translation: CASSQEYSNQPQHF.

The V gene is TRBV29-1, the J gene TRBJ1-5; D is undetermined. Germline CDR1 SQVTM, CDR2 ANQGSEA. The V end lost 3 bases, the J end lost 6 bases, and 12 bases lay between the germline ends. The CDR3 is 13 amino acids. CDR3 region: CSVDPGSGQPQHF. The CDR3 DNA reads TGCAGCGTTGACCCCGGTAGTGGTCAGCCCCAGCATTTT.

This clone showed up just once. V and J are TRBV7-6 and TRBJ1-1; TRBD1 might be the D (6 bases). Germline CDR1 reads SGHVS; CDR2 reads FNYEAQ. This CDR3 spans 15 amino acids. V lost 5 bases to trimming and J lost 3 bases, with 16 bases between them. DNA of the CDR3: TGTGCCAGCAGCACCGGGACAATGGGGGACACTGAAGCTTTCTTT. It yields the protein CASSTGTMGDTEAFF.

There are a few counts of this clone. In DNA, the CDR3 is TGTGCCAGTAGTATTGCGGGGGCGGGTGAAAAACTGTTTTTT. This gives the protein CASSIAGAGEKLFF. The rearrangement uses TRBV19 and TRBJ1-4, with D perhaps matching TRBD1 (6 bases). V lost 3 bases, J lost 7 bases, and 12 bases lay in between. The CDR3 sequence is 14 residues long. Germline V lookup: CDR1 LNHDA, CDR2 SQIVND (reference sequence).

The DNA of the CDR3 is TGTGCCAGCAGTTTCGGCGGGACCCCCACAGATACGCAGTATTTT. Translation: CASSFGGTPTDTQYF. The V gene is TRBV28, the J gene TRBJ2-3; tentatively, D is TRBD2 (6 bases). The V end lost 3 bases, the J end lost 2 bases, and 12 bases lay between the germline ends. Germline CDR1 is MDHEN and CDR2 is SYDVKM. The CDR3 is made up of 15 amino acids.

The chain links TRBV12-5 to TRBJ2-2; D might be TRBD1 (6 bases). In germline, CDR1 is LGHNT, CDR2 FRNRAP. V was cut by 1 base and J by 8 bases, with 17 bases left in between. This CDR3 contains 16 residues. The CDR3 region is CASGLARDKQRGELFF. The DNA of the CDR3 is TGTGCTAGTGGTTTGGCCCGGGACAAACAAAGAGGGGAGCTGTTTTTT.

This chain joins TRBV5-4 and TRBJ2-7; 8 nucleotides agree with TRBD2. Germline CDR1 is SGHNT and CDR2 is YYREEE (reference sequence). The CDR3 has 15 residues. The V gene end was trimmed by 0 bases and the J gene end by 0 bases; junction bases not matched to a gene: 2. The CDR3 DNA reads TGTGCCAGCAGCTTGGCGCGGGGGGTCTCCTACGAGCAGTACTTC. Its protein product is CASSLARGVSYEQYF.

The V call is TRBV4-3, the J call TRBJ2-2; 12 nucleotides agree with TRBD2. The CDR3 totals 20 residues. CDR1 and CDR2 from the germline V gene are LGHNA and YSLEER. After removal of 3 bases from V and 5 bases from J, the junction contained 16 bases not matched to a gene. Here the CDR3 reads CASSQNRRLAGVIWTGELFF. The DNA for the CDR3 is TGCGCCAGCAGCCAGAACAGGCGACTAGCGGGAGTTATCTGGACCGGGGAGCTGTTTTTT.

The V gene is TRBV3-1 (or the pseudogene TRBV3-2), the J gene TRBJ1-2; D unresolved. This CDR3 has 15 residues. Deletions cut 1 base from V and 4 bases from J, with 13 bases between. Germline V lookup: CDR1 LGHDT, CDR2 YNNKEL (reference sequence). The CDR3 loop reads CASSQGRGMGYGYTF. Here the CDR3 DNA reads TGTGCCAGCAGCCAAGGGCGGGGTATGGGCTATGGCTACACCTTC.

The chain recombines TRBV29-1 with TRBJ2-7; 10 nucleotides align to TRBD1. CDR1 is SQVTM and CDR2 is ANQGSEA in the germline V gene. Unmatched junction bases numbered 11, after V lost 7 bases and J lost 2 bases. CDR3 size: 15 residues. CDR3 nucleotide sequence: TGCAGCGCTGTGGGACAGGGGATTAGAGCCTACGAGCAGTACTTC. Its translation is CSAVGQGIRAYEQYF.

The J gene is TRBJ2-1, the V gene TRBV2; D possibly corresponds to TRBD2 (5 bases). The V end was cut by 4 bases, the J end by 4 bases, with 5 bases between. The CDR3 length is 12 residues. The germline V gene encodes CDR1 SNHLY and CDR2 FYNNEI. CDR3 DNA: TGTGCCAGCAGTGGAGGGTACAATGAGCAGTTCTTC. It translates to CASSGGYNEQFF.

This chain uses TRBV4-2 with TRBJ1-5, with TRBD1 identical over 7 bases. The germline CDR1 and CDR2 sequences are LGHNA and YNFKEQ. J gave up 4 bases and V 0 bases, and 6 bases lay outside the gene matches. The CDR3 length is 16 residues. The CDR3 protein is CASSQEQGQSNQPQHF. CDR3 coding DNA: TGTGCCAGCAGCCAAGAACAGGGGCAGTCAAATCAGCCCCAGCATTTT.

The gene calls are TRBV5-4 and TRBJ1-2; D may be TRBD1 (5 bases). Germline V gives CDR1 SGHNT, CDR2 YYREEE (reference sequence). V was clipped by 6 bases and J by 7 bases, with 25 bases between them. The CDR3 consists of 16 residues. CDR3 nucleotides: TGTGCCAGCAACTTCGACCGCGCTGGGGCCCTCGTTGGCTACACCTTC. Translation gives CASNFDRAGALVGYTF.

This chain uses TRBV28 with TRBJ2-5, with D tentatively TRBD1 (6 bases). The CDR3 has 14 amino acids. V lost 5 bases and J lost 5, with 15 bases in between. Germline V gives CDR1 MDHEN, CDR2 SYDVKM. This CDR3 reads CASSGVGGGETQYF. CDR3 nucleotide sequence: TGTGCCAGCAGTGGGGTTGGGGGCGGGGAGACCCAGTACTTC.